This T cell receptor beta chain was captured by sequencing in a study of read filtering for tumor transcriptome and immune sequencing. Overall study context: Patients were 17 male and some 15 female, mean age roughly 70 years, range roughly 47 to 80.

Molecular barcoded adaptors covering alpha/delta and beta/gamma chains were used on approximately 400 ng RNA. MiXCR, run by TCRdb on the reads, gives a single entry per CDR3 protein. This table has tens of thousands of distinct CDR3 sequences, about a fifth appearing once. The germline gives CDR1 SGHAT, CDR2 FQDESV (reference sequence). The CDR3 length is 13 residues. The germline V and J ends were trimmed by 5 bases and 5 bases, with 12 bases remaining between them. Whole-study results and caveats: Single-read clonotypes: 80% to 90% of IR-seq clonotypes (roughly 3.5% of reads), 60% to 75% of RNA-seq clonotypes (nearly 45% of reads).

This clonotype was observed many times. No antigen is known for it. The TCR sequence derives from a donor aged 40 or older with multiple myeloma. Material for sequencing was a population of CD138-negative cells sorted from bone marrow. This chain joins TRBV11-1 and TRBJ2-5, with a weak D call TRBD1 (5 bases). CDR3: CASSRMSGETQYF. The CDR3 DNA sequence: TGTGCCAGCAGCCGAATGTCAGGGGAGACCCAGTACTTC.